The TCR beta chain described here comes from a study of blood T cell repertoires in COVID-19 (TCRdb year 2020). Looking at the study overall: The collaborator samples originated in the United States, Italy and Spain and spanned the acute and convalescent phases of COVID-19. The prospective study material was composed of cDNA or gDNA derived from T cells, B-cell-depleted T cells, or PBMCs. Samples were obtained from the ongoing ImmuneRACE study (first 160 participants) and from 950 to 1,500 subjects provided by 6 global collaborators. HLA class I and class II types, where available, came from metadata supplied by the sample provider rather than from assay-based typing. The dataset comprised deeply sampled blood TCRbeta repertoires from subjects exposed to, actively infected with, or recovered from COVID-19. The repertoires were released in a freely available public database intended as a resource for research on the immune response to SARS-CoV-2. Sample metadata almost always included a de-identified subject ID, COVID-19 status, age in years and sex.

A remark on this clone: The antigen this receptor binds is unknown. No base qualities exist here, and no much larger clone lies one base off it.

Results the study describes overall, beyond this receptor: The amount of clinical and demographic metadata varied by source and participant and was provided uncurated.

One collaborating source in Seattle enrolled patients during active infection and followed them longitudinally through the course of disease. The collaborating institutions used their own protocols to collect whole blood in K2EDTA tubes. For TCRbeta analysis, collaborators shipped samples as frozen whole blood, isolated PBMCs, or DNA extracted from either of those sample types. TCRbeta CDR3 regions were amplified from genomic DNA using the immunoSEQ Assay, a bias-controlled multiplex PCR. The authors processed their data as follows. The number of nucleated cells in each sample was estimated from the amplification of reference gene primers within the assay. To quantify the absolute abundance of each unique TCRbeta CDR3 rearrangement, sequence reads were collapsed and filtered. For each sample, productive Simpson clonality was calculated by taking the square root of Simpson's diversity index across productive rearrangements. The table comes from immuneACCESS by way of TCRdb, which keeps in-frame sequences with V and J called. Part of the clones is missing from these tables; in studies checked, under half for an unresolved V gene and the rest for unknown reasons. V, J and clone size reflect that table, while D and trimming were determined from the DNA. The sample data list about 170,000 clones, and 85% to 90% of these were observed just once. The ten largest clones take up around 2.5% of the sample.

Material for sequencing was peripheral blood. This TCR came from a woman aged 80 or over with COVID-19, enrolled during active disease.

CDR3 loop: CASSDSYEQYF. The base sequence is TGTGCCAGCAGTGACAGCTACGAGCAGTACTTC. The chain employs TRBV6-1 and TRBJ2-7, with no D gene named confidently. From cysteine to phenylalanine, the CDR3 is 11 amino acids long. Of the read, only the CDR3 DNA is kept; its 33 bases are in frame from base 1. V and J lose 3 bases and 3 bases, and a span of 3 bases separates them. Based on the germline V gene, the CDR1 and CDR2 sequences are MNHNS and SASEGT.